The entry that follows covers one T cell receptor beta chain sequence. Its antigen is unknown. TCR beta cDNA libraries had unique molecular identifiers. Input amounts of 1 to 10 million T cells were used. These gave around 500,000 cDNA molecules, so each molecule approximated one T cell. MiXCR, applied by TCRdb to the PCR reads, yields one record per CDR3 protein. This table holds approximately 690,000 distinct CDR3 sequences, approximately 59% found once. These data are taken from a study of post-analysis software for immune sequencing data. The overall study: The disease courses spanned relapsing-remitting, secondary progressive and progressive-relapsing forms of multiple sclerosis. Study-level points and caveats: Significantly lower normalized Chao1 diversity was found in patients with multiple sclerosis relative to controls. F-measure co-clustering was strong for batch-matched samples.

The clonotype was recovered from a girl aged 2 to 10 with multiple sclerosis. The specimen sequenced was blood.

The CDR3 here is CSASYRGNGEQYF. The CDR3 region has the DNA TGCAGTGCTAGTTATCGAGGGAACGGCGAGCAGTACTTC. This chain connects TRBV20-1 to TRBJ2-7, with D perhaps matching TRBD2 (5 bases). V gave up 3 bases and J gave up 6 bases, with 15 bases separating them. Per germline, CDR1 DFQATT and CDR2 SNEGSKA (reference sequence). The CDR3 extends over 13 amino acids.